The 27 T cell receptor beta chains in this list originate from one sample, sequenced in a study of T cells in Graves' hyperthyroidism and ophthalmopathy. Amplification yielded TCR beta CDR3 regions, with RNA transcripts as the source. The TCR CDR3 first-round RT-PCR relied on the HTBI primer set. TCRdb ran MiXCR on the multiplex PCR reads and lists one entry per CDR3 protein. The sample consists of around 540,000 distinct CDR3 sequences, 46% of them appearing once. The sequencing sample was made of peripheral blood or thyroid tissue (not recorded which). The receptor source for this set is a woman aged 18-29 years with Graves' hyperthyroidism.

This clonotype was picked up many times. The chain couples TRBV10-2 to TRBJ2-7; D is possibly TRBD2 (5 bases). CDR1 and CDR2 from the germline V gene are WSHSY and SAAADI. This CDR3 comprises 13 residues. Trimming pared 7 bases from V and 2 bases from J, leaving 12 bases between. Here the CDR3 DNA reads TGCGCCAGCATGAACGGACTGGCCTACGAGCAGTACTTC. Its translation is CASMNGLAYEQYF.

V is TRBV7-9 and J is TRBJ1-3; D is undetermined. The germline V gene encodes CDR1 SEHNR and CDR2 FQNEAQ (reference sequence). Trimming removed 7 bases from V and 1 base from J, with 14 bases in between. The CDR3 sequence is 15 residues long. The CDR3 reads CASMLARLSGNTIYF. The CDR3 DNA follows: TGTGCCAGCATGTTAGCTCGGTTATCTGGAAACACCATATATTTT.

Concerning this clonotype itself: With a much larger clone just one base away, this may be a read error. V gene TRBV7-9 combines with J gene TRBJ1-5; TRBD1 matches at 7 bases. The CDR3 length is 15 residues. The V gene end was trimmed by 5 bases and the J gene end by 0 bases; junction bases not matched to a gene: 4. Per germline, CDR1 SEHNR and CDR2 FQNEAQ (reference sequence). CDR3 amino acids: CASSQGTVSNQPQHF. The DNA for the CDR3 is TGTGCCAGCAGCCAAGGGACAGTTAGCAATCAGCCCCAGCATTTT.

DNA for the CDR3: TGTGCCAGCAGTCTGCCGGGACAGGAGCAAGAGACCCAGTACTTC. Protein sequence: CASSLPGQEQETQYF. The V call is TRBV6-1, the J call TRBJ2-5, with 8 bases aligning to TRBD1. The germline V gene encodes CDR1 MNHNS and CDR2 SASEGT. The CDR3 totals 15 residues. V dropped 5 bases and J dropped 2; count of bases not matched to a gene: 7.

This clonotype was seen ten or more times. The CDR3 DNA reads TGTGCCAGCAGCTTAGGCCCTAGCGGGAGACCCGAGCAGTACTTC. It translates to CASSLGPSGRPEQYF. The rearrangement joins TRBV7-6 to TRBJ2-7, with 10 nucleotides matching TRBD2. The CDR3 covers 15 residues. Germline CDR1 is SGHVS and CDR2 is FNYEAQ. The ends lost 1 base at V and 6 bases at J; junction bases unmatched: 6.

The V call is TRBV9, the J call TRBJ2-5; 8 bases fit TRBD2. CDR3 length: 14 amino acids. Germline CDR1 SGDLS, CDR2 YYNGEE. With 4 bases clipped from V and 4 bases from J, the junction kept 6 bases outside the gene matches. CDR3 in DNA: TGTGCCAGCAGCATGGGGACTAGAAGAGAGACCCAGTACTTC. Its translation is CASSMGTRRETQYF.

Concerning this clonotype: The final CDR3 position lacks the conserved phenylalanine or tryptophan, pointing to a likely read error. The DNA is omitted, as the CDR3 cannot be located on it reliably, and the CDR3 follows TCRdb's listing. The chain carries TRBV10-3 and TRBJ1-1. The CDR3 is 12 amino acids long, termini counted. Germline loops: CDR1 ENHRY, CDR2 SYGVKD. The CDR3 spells CAISGSGTSGTK.

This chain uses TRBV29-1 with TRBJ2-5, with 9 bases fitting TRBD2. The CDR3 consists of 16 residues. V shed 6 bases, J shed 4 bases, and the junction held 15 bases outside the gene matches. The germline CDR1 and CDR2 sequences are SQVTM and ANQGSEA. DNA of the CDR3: TGCAGCGTGCAACGAGGTAGCGGGAGCAAGGGAGAGACCCAGTACTTC. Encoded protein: CSVQRGSGSKGETQYF.

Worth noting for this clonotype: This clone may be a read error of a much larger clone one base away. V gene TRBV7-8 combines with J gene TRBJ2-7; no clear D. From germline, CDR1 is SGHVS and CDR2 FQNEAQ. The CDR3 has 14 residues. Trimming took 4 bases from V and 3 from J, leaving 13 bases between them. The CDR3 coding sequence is TGTGCCAGCAGCTCAAAACCACAAGGCTACGAGCAGTACTTC. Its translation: CASSSKPQGYEQYF.

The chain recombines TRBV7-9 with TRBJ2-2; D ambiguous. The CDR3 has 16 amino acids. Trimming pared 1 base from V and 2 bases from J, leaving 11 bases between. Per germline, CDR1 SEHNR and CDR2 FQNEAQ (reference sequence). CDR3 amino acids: CASSLERAVNTGELFF. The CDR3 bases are TGTGCCAGCAGCTTAGAGCGAGCAGTAAACACCGGGGAGCTGTTTTTT.

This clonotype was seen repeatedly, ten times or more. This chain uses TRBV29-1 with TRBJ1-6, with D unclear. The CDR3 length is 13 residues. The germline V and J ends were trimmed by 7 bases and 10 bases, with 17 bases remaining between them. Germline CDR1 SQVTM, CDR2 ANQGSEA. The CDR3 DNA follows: TGCAGCGCCAGAGACGGGGATGGGTCACCCCTCCACTTT. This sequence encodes CSARDGDGSPLHF.

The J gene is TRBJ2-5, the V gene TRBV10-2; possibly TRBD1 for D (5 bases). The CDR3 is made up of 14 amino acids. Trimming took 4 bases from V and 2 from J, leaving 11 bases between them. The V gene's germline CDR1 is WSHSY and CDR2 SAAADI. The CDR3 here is CASSGGLDQETQYF. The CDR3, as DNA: TGCGCCAGCAGTGGGGGCCTAGATCAAGAGACCCAGTACTTC.

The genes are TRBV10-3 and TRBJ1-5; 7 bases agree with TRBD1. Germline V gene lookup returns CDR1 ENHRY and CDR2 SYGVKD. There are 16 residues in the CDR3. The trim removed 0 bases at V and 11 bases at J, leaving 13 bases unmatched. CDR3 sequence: CAISESPGGLKETQHF. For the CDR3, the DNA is TGTGCCATCAGTGAGTCACCAGGGGGGCTAAAGGAGACCCAGCATTTT.

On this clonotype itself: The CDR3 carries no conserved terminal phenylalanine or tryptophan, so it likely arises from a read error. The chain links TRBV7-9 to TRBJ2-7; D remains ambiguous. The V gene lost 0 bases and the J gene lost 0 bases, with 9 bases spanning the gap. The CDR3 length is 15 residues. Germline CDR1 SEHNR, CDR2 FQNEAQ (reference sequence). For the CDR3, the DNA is TGTGCCAGCAGCTTAGCGGACGTAAGCTCCTACGAGCAGTACCTC. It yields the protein CASSLADVSSYEQYL.

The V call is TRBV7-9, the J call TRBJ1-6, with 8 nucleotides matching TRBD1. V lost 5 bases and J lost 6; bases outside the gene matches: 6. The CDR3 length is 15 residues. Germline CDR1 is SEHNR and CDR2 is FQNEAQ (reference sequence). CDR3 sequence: CASSLTGGINSPLHF. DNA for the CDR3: TGTGCCAGCAGCCTTACAGGGGGAATTAATTCACCCCTCCACTTT.

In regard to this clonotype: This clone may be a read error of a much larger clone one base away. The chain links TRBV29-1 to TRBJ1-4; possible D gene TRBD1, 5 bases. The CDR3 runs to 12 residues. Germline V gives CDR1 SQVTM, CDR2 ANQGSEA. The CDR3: CSAGGADEKLFF. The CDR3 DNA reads TGCAGTGCTGGTGGGGCAGATGAAAAACTGTTTTTT.

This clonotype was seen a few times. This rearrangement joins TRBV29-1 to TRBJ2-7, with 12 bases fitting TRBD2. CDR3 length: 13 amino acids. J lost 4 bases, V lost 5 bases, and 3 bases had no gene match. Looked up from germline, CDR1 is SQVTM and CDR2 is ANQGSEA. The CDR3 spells CSVSGLAGYEQYF. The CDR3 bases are TGCAGCGTTTCGGGACTAGCGGGTTACGAGCAGTACTTC.

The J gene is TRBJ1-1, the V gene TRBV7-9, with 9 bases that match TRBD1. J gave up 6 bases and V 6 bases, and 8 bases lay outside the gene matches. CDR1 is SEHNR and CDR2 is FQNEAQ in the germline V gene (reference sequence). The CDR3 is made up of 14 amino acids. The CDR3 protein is CASRISTGGSEAFF. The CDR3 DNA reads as TGTGCCAGCAGGATTAGCACAGGGGGCTCTGAAGCTTTCTTT.

This CDR3 reads CASSQDRGQTYGYTF. The CDR3 DNA reads TGTGCCAGCAGCCAAGATCGGGGACAGACCTATGGCTACACCTTC. The rearrangement links TRBV7-2 to TRBJ1-2; 7 bases map to TRBD1. The CDR3 consists of 15 residues. Germline CDR1 is SGHTA and CDR2 is FQGNSA. V lost 5 bases, J lost 4 bases, and 10 bases stayed unmatched.

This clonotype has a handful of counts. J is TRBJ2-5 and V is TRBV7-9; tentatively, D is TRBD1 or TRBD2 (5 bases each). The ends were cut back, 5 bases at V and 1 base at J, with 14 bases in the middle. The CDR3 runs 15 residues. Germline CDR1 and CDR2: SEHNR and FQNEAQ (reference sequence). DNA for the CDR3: TGTGCCAGCAGCCCATTTGGGGGTATCCAAGAGACCCAGTACTTC. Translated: CASSPFGGIQETQYF.

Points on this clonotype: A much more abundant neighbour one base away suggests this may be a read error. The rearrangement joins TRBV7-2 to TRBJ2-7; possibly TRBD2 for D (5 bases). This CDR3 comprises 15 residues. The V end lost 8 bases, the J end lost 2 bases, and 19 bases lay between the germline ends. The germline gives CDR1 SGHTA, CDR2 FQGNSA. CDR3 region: CASGSVGIIAYEQYF. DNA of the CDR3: TGTGCCAGCGGTAGTGTCGGGATCATCGCCTACGAGCAGTACTTC.

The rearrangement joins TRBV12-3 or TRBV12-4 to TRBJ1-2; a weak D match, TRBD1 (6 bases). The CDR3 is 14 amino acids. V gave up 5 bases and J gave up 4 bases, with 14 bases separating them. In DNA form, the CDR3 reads TGTGCCAGCAGTCTTAAAAGGGGGGTCTATGGCTACACCTTC. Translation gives CASSLKRGVYGYTF.

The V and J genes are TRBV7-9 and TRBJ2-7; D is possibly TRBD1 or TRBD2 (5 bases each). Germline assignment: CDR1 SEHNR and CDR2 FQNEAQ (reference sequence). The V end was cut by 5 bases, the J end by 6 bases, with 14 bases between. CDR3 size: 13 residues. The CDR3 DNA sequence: TGTGCCAGCAGCCGGGGACGGACTTTCGAGCAGTACTTC. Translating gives CASSRGRTFEQYF.

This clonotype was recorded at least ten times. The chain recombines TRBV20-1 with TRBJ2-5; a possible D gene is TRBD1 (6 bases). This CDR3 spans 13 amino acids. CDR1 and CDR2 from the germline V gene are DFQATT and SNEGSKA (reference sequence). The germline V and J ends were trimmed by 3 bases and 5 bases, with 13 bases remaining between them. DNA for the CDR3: TGCAGTGCTAGCCCATACAGGGAGGAGACCCAGTACTTC. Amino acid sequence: CSASPYREETQYF.

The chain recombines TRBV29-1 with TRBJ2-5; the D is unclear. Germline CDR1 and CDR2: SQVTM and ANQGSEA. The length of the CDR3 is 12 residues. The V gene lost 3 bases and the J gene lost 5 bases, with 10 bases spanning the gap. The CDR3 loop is CSVDAQRETQYF. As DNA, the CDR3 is TGCAGCGTTGACGCACAGAGGGAGACCCAGTACTTC.

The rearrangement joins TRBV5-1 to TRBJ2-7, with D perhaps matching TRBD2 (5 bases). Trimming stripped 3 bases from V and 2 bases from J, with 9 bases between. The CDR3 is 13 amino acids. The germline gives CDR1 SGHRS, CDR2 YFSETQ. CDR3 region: CASSSEGAYEQYF. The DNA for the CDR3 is TGCGCCAGCAGCTCAGAGGGAGCCTACGAGCAGTACTTC. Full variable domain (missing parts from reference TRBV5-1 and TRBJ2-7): KAGVTQTPRYLIKTRGQQVTLSCSPISGHRSVSWYQQTPGQGLQFLFEYFSETQRNKGNFPGRFSGRQFSNSRSEMNVSTLELGDSALYLCASSSEGAYEQYFGPGTRLTVT.

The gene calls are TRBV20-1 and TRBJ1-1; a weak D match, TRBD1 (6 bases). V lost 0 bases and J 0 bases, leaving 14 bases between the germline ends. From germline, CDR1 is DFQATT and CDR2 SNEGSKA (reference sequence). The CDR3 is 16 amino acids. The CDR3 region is CSARDTGQPMNTEAFF. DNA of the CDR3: TGCAGTGCTAGAGATACCGGACAGCCCATGAACACTGAAGCTTTCTTT.